This record concerns one T cell receptor beta chain sequence. This clonotype came up many times. The antigen this receptor binds is unknown. No quality values exist for individual bases; no much larger clone is one base distant. Graves' hyperthyroidism was defined as stable when no progression to ophthalmopathy occurred over 18 months of follow-up. The hyperthyroidism patients were between 18 and 65 years old and newly diagnosed, with a disease duration of less than 2 months. Exclusion was applied to patients with uncontrolled infections, other autoimmune diseases, pregnancy or lactation. Diagnoses were established on the basis of clinical symptoms, serum thyroxine and TRAb, thyroid ultrasound, and orbital computed tomography. PBMCs were isolated from about 10 ml of fresh peripheral blood by Ficoll-Paque density gradient centrifugation. Total RNA was extracted using Trizol reagent, and RNA quality was assessed on an Agilent 2100 Bioanalyzer.

This entry comes from a study of T cells in Graves' hyperthyroidism and ophthalmopathy (dated by TCRdb to the late 2010s). Some background on the complete study: Peripheral blood samples were taken at the time of initial diagnosis, prior to any treatment. A discovery cohort of roughly 100 patients, about 43 with Graves' ophthalmopathy and about 58 with stable Graves' hyperthyroidism, was used to find distinguishing TCR V-J signatures. Prospective prediction of ophthalmopathy was tested in an independent validation cohort consisting of some 19 hyperthyroidism patients and 15 to 17 patients who later progressed to ophthalmopathy. The roughly 94 discovery patients were randomly divided into training and test sets at a 7:3 ratio. In addition, the study compared T-cell repertoires in thyroid tissue and in blood from roughly six Graves' hyperthyroidism patients. Once sampling was done, hyperthyroidism patients were given methimazole at a starting dose of 30 mg daily, whereas ophthalmopathy patients were given high-dose intravenous methylprednisolone. The paper describes TCR Vbeta CDR3 sequencing of 120 to 150 peripheral blood samples, made up of 43 ophthalmopathy patients, 70 to 75 hyperthyroidism patients and 17 progressor patients.

The TCR beta CDR3 regions were amplified from RNA transcripts. For the first round of RT-PCR on the TCR CDR3, the HTBI primer set was used together with the Qiagen OneStep RT-PCR kit. Libraries were constructed in a second round of multiplex PCR, after which size selection and purification were performed. Libraries were sequenced paired-end with 100 bp reads on an Illumina HiSeq2000. The original pipeline was this. SOAPnuke was used to process the raw data, with reads discarded if the reads contained adapters or uncalled bases, had a mean Phred below 15, or lacked an exact constant-primer or identifier match. COPE v1.2.5 was used to merge the high-quality paired reads, and each unique nucleotide sequence was defined as a clonotype. MiTCR v1.1 was used to align the clonotypes against IMGT TRBV, TRBD and TRBJ reference segments. Only V-J combinations with frequency above 0.0001, covering 99% to 99.2% of repertoires, were analysed. A TCS score was defined as the ratio between F50 (clonal expansion) and ExV (chaos), using BLOSUM62-based TCRdist between CDR3 peptides within each V-J. Welch's t-statistics and random forest reduced around 510 V-J features to about 13, which were used in a naive Bayes classifier (R e1071). The public sequencing data were trimmed at Q25 with fastp and processed into clonotypes with MiXCR by TCRdb, which kept only in-frame beta chains. Under each unique CDR3 protein, matching rows form one entry showing the most common genes and DNA. TCRdb, rather than the study authors, made the V and J calls. This sample holds 400,000 to 550,000 distinct CDR3 sequences; about an eighth were observed only once. The leading ten clones occupy over 15% of the sample.

The CDR3 goes from the cysteine to the phenylalanine over 14 residues. Left in the record is the CDR3 DNA by itself, 42 bases read in frame from the first base. CDR1 KGHDR and CDR2 SFDVKD were looked up in the germline V gene. At the junction V is shortened by 2 bases and J by 4 bases; bases outside the gene matches: 3. Paper-wide results and their limitations: Ophthalmopathy was separated from stable hyperthyroidism by a 13 V-J signature model, with just over 85% sensitivity and 81% to 82% specificity obtained in cross-validation and 80%/75% obtained in testing. In validation, progression to ophthalmopathy was predicted by the model with around 70% sensitivity and about 72% specificity, a median of about 6.4 months before onset. Blood samples also contained most of the expanded thyroid clonotypes (frequency above 0.001), which suggests that blood repertoires may reflect thyroid immune responses. Sample size was not statistically predetermined, and blinding of investigators to group allocation was not performed.

The sequencing sample was made of blood. The source is a woman younger than 30 with Graves' hyperthyroidism. The chain joins TRBV24-1 to TRBJ2-5; 7 bases in the junction line up with TRBD1. In nucleotides, the sequence is TGTGCCACCAGTGATTCAGGGGGAGTAGAGACCCAGTACTTC. Translated, it gives CATSDSGGVETQYF.